This T cell receptor beta chain was retrieved from a study of blood T cell repertoires in COVID-19. About the study: The origin of the acute and convalescent COVID-19 samples was the United States, Italy and Spain.

This CDR3 comprises 13 residues. V lost 3 bases and J 6 bases, leaving 13 bases between the germline ends. CDR1 SGHRS and CDR2 YFSETQ come from the germline V gene. Across 20 to 25 US areas, participants ranged in age from roughly 18 to 95 years. The method was immunoSEQ multiplex PCR; TCRdb's version includes in-frame clones alone and lacks a portion of them. This sample has under 350,000 clones, with roughly 90% found just once. The genes are TRBV5-1 and TRBJ2-7; a possible D gene is TRBD1 (5 bases). Sample: PBMCs or T cells enriched from blood (not recorded which). The TCR was taken from a woman aged 60-75 years who had recovered from COVID-19. In DNA, the CDR3 is TGCGCCAGCAGCTCGACGACAGTTCCCGAGCAGTACTTC. This encodes CASSSTTVPEQYF. The variable domain in full, completed from reference TRBV5-1 and TRBJ2-7, reads KAGVTQTPRYLIKTRGQQVTLSCSPISGHRSVSWYQQTPGQGLQFLFEYFSETQRNKGNFPGRFSGRQFSNSRSEMNVSTLELGDSALYLCASSSTTVPEQYFGPGTRLTVT.